This entry features one TCR beta chain sequence. Its cognate antigen is unknown. Researchers amplified the TCR beta CDR3 regions from RNA transcripts. HTBI primers were employed in a first-round RT-PCR of the TCR CDR3. Via MiXCR, TCRdb re-called the multiplex PCR reads, giving one row per CDR3 protein. Here the sample spans roughly 570,000 distinct CDR3 sequences, about half being singletons. The CDR3 loop spans 14 amino acids. V lost 2 bases and J lost 6; bases outside the gene matches: 4. Germline-derived CDR1 and CDR2 are SNHLY and FYNNEI. The data were obtained in a study of T cells in Graves' hyperthyroidism and ophthalmopathy. Study-level points and caveats: Most clonotypes expanded in thyroid above 0.001 were likewise present in blood.

Stable Graves' hyperthyroidism meant no ophthalmopathy progression within 18 months. These patients, aged 18 to 65, had recently diagnosed hyperthyroidism lasting under 2 months. Each diagnosis was grounded in clinical symptoms, serum thyroxine and TRAb, thyroid ultrasound, and orbital computed tomography. The V call is TRBV2, the J call TRBJ1-2, with 9 bases that match TRBD1. Material for sequencing was peripheral blood or thyroid tissue (not recorded which). The origin of this receptor is a woman aged 18-35 years with Graves' hyperthyroidism. The CDR3 sequence is CASSEWGQGDGYTF. CDR3 nucleotides: TGTGCCAGCAGTGAATGGGGACAGGGCGATGGCTACACCTTC.